The rows below give T cell receptor beta chains drawn from one sample of a study of control samples from healthy donors and cancer patients. TCRdb's copy holds only in-frame clones and misses some; the assay was immunoSEQ multiplex PCR. This table has 160,000 or so clones, over 85% appearing once. Sequencing was done on a sample of blood. These TCRs come from a man aged 45-65 years in good health. The CDR3 runs from the conserved cysteine through the conserved F or W. The D gene is left open where the match is weak. Rows may omit the clone size; those that give it use once, few, many or a size class.

>TRBV5-4|TRBJ2-7|TRBD1|once
TGTGCCAGCAGCTCGCCCGGGACAGCATACGAGCAGTACTTC
CASSSPGTAYEQYF
>TRBV5-1|TRBJ2-7|.|.
TGCGCCAGCAGCACAGACTACGAGCAGTACTTC
CASSTDYEQYF
>TRBV6-5|TRBJ1-6|TRBD1|.
TGTGCCAGCAGGACAGGGGCACCCCTCCACTTT
CASRTGAPLHF
>TRBV6-4|TRBJ2-2|.|.
TGTGCCAGCAGTGAAAACACCGGGGAGCTGTTTTTT
CASSENTGELFF
>TRBV30|TRBJ2-4|.|.
TGTGCCTGGAGTGACAGGGCGGACATTCAGTACTTC
CAWSDRADIQYF
>TRBV19|TRBJ2-2|TRBD2|.
TGTGCCAGTAGAACCCGGGAGGGCCTCGATGGGGAGCTGTTTTTT
CASRTREGLDGELFF
>TRBV4-1|TRBJ2-5|.|.
TGCGCCAGCAGCCGGGACACGCAACAAGAGACCCAGTACTTC
CASSRDTQQETQYF
>TRBV9|TRBJ2-3|TRBD1|.
TGTGCCAGCAGCGCATCGACAGGGGCTCTGGGCACAGATACGCAGTATTTT
CASSASTGALGTDTQYF
>TRBV11-3|TRBJ2-2|.|.
TGTGCCAGCAGCTTAGATCAGGGGCGATTCGTCGCCGGGGAGCTGTTTTTT
CASSLDQGRFVAGELFF
>TRBV5-5|TRBJ2-7|.|.
TGTGCCAGCAGCTTGTCCAGGATCCGCGAGCAGTACTTC
CASSLSRIREQYF
>TRBV19|TRBJ2-7|TRBD1|.
TGTGCCAGTAGCTGGAGTTTACCGGGACAGGGATCCTACGAGCAGTACTTC
CASSWSLPGQGSYEQYF
>TRBV14|TRBJ2-5|.|.
TGTGCCAGCAGCCACGGCGAGACCCAGTACTTC
CASSHGETQYF
>TRBV11-2|TRBJ2-7|TRBD2|once
TGTGCCAGCAGCTTAGATGGGCTAGCGGTGAGTACCTACGAGCAGTACTTC
CASSLDGLAVSTYEQYF
>TRBV19|TRBJ2-2|.|.
TGTGCCAGTACCCTGGGAGGGGGCACCGGGGAGCTGTTTTTT
CASTLGGGTGELFF
>TRBV11-2|TRBJ2-5|.|.
TGTGCCAGCAGCTTAGCGGGGACTGGAGGGAAAGAGACCCAGTACTTC
CASSLAGTGGKETQYF
>TRBV28|TRBJ2-1|.|.
TGTGCCAGCAGTTCCGTAGGTTCTCAGCAGTTCTTC
CASSSVGSQQFF
>TRBV6-4|TRBJ2-7|TRBD2|.
TGTGCCAGCAGTGAACTAGCGGGCCCCTACGAGCAGTACTTC
CASSELAGPYEQYF
>TRBV12-3/TRBV12-4|TRBJ1-2|.|once
TGTGCCAGCAGTGAGTCAGGTTCCCGGGGCTACACCTTC
CASSESGSRGYTF
>TRBV3-1/TRBV3-2|TRBJ2-3|.|.
TGTGCCAGCAGCCAATCAGGGACCTCTAGCACAGATACGCAGTATTTT
CASSQSGTSSTDTQYF
>TRBV29-1|TRBJ1-1|.|few
TGCAGCGCTGGGCGGAAAAACACTGAAGCTTTCTTT
CSAGRKNTEAFF
>TRBV15|TRBJ1-2|.|.
TGTGCCACCAGCTTTTCTAGATTCTATGGCTACACCTTC
CATSFSRFYGYTF
>TRBV28|TRBJ2-1|TRBD2|.
TGTGCCAGCAGACTAGCGGGATTCTACAATGAGCAGTTCTTC
CASRLAGFYNEQFF
>TRBV3-1/TRBV3-2|TRBJ2-1|.|.
TGTGCCAGCAGTCCACGGGGCTACGAGGCTGAGCAGTTCTTC
CASSPRGYEAEQFF
>TRBV9|TRBJ1-6|.|.
TGTGCCAGCAGCGTAGCCAGGGCCAATTCACCCCTCCACTTT
CASSVARANSPLHF
>TRBV9|TRBJ2-1|.|.
TGTGCCAGCAACGAGCGACCCTACAATGAGCAGTTCTTC
CASNERPYNEQFF
>TRBV5-1|TRBJ2-5|TRBD1|.
TGCGCCAGCAGCTTGGGGGGACAGGGCTCGGGAAAGACCCAGTACTTC
CASSLGGQGSGKTQYF
>TRBV19|TRBJ1-2|.|.
TGTGCCAGTAGTATCTCACAGGCTTATGGCTACACCTTC
CASSISQAYGYTF
>TRBV7-9|TRBJ2-2|TRBD2|.
TGTGCCAGCAGCTTAGTTTTAGCGGGTACGAACACCGGGGAGCTGTTTTTT
CASSLVLAGTNTGELFF
>TRBV24-1|TRBJ2-2|TRBD2|.
TGTGCCACCAGTGATGCTAGCGGGAGAGGCGGGGAGCTGTTTTTT
CATSDASGRGGELFF
>TRBV5-6|TRBJ2-7|TRBD2|.
TGTGCCAGCTCCCGGGGGGGCGTCAGCTCCTACGAGCAGTACTTC
CASSRGGVSSYEQYF
>TRBV5-3|TRBJ1-5|.|.
TGTGCCGCGTGGGGAGACCCTAAACTTCCTTATAGCAATCAGCCCCAGCATTTT
CAAWGDPKLPYSNQPQHF
>TRBV5-1|TRBJ2-1|TRBD1|once
TGCGCCAGCAGCTTCGGACAGGGTAACAATGAGCAGTTCTTC
CASSFGQGNNEQFF
>TRBV5-6|TRBJ2-3|TRBD2|.
TGTGCCAGCAGGGAAGCGGGAGGTGCGTTCACAGATACGCAGTATTTT
CASREAGGAFTDTQYF
>TRBV5-1|TRBJ2-1|.|once
TGCGCCAGCAGCTTAGGGAATGAGCAGTTCTTC
CASSLGNEQFF